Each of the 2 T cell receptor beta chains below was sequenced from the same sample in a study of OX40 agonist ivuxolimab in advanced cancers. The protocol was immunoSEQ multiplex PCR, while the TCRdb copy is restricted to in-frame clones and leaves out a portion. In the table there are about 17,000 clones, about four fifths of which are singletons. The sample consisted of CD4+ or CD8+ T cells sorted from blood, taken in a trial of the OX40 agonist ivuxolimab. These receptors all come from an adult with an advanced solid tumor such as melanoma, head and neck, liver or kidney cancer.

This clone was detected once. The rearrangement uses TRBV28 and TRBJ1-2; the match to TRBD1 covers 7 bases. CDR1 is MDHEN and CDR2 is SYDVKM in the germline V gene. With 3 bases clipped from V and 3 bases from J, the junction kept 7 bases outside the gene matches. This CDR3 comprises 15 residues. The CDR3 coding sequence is TGTGCCAGCAGTTTTACCGGGACAGAGTACTATGGCTACACCTTC. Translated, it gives CASSFTGTEYYGYTF.

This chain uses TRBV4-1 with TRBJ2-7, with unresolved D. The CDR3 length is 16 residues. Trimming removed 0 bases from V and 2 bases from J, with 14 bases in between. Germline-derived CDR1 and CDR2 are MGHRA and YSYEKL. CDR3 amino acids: CASSQEERGFTYEQYF. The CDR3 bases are TGCGCCAGCAGCCAAGAGGAAAGAGGTTTCACCTACGAGCAGTACTTC.